These 22 T cell receptor beta chains were sequenced from one sample in a study of blood T cell repertoires in COVID-19. TCRdb's table, derived via immunoSEQ multiplex PCR, lists solely in-frame clones and lacks some. The repertoire has over 100,000 clones, 79% of them found once; the top ten carry roughly 4.3%. What was sequenced was peripheral blood. Receptors originate from a woman of 80 years or more with acute or convalescent COVID-19.

This clone was found once. The chain has TRBV18 and TRBJ1-1; no reliable D call. With 3 bases removed from V and 3 bases from J, the gap between germline ends came to 14 bases. Germline V gene lookup returns CDR1 KGHSH and CDR2 LQKENI. The CDR3 is made up of 15 amino acids. CDR3 amino acids: CASSPTVAGYTEAFF. The CDR3 DNA is TGTGCCAGCTCACCTACGGTCGCGGGGTACACTGAAGCTTTCTTT. Based on the CDR3 plus reference TRBV18 and TRBJ1-1, the full variable domain is NAGVMQNPRHLVRRRGQEARLRCSPMKGHSHVYWYRQLPEEGLKFMVYLQKENIIDESGMPKERFSAEFPKEGPSILRIQQVVRGDSAAYFCASSPTVAGYTEAFFGQGTRLTVV.

The chain recombines TRBV7-2 with TRBJ2-5; D may be TRBD1 (5 bases). CDR1 SGHTA and CDR2 FQGNSA come from the germline V gene. V dropped 4 bases and J dropped 1 base, with 10 bases sitting between them. The CDR3 length is 14 residues. The CDR3: CASSSTAIQETQYF. The CDR3 coding sequence is TGTGCCAGCAGCTCGACAGCGATCCAAGAGACCCAGTACTTC.

This clone appeared a few times. The chain employs TRBV4-3 and TRBJ2-3; D possibly corresponds to TRBD2 (7 bases). Germline CDR1 reads LGHNA; CDR2 reads YSLEER. This CDR3 comprises 16 residues. Trimming took 0 bases from V and 4 from J, leaving 14 bases between them. CDR3 residues: CASSQDRGGASDTQYF. In DNA form, the CDR3 reads TGCGCCAGCAGCCAAGATAGGGGGGGCGCATCAGATACGCAGTATTTT.

The V and J genes are TRBV19 and TRBJ1-3, with a weak D call TRBD1 (6 bases). The CDR3 loop spans 14 amino acids. Germline V gives CDR1 LNHDA, CDR2 SQIVND (reference sequence). V dropped 5 bases and J dropped 1 base, with 9 bases sitting between them. Written as DNA, the CDR3 is TGTGCCAGTAGTGCCACAGGGTCTGGAAACACCATATATTTT. Amino acid sequence: CASSATGSGNTIYF. Variable domain in full (rest from reference TRBV19 and TRBJ1-3): DGGITQSPKYLFRKEGQNVTLSCEQNLNHDAMYWYRQDPGQGLRLIYYSQIVNDFQKGDIAEGYSVSREKKESFPLTVTSAQKNPTAFYLCASSATGSGNTIYFGEGSWLTVV.

This clone appeared many times. The chain combines TRBV10-1 with TRBJ2-1, with TRBD2 identical over 10 bases. The V segment lost 0 bases and the J segment 8 bases; nucleotides outside the gene matches: 4. The CDR3 is 15 amino acids. CDR1 is WNHNN and CDR2 is SYGVQD in the germline V gene (reference sequence). The CDR3, as DNA: TGCGCCAGCAGTGAGTCAGCGGGGGGGAAGGATGAGCAGTTCTTC. It specifies CASSESAGGKDEQFF.

CDR3 coding DNA: TGCGCCAGCAGCTTGGGCGGGGGACAGGGGGCTGAAAAACTGTTTTTT. Protein: CASSLGGGQGAEKLFF. The V call is TRBV5-1, the J call TRBJ1-4; 12 bases map to TRBD1. The trim removed 0 bases at V and 7 bases at J, leaving 4 bases unmatched. The CDR3 consists of 16 residues. The germline gives CDR1 SGHRS, CDR2 YFSETQ. The full variable domain, in which reference TRBV5-1 and TRBJ1-4 provide the parts outside the CDR3, is KAGVTQTPRYLIKTRGQQVTLSCSPISGHRSVSWYQQTPGQGLQFLFEYFSETQRNKGNFPGRFSGRQFSNSRSEMNVSTLELGDSALYLCASSLGGGQGAEKLFFGSGTQLSVL.

The chain couples TRBV5-1 to TRBJ2-2; TRBD2 matches 9 bases. Per the germline V gene, CDR1 is SGHRS and CDR2 is YFSETQ. Trimming cost V 3 bases and J 5 bases; bases outside gene matches: 11. The CDR3 is 17 residues long. CDR3 nucleotides: TGCGCCAGCAGCTACTTCTCCGGGACTAGCATAACCGGGGAGCTGTTTTTT. Protein: CASSYFSGTSITGELFF. Full variable domain (missing parts from reference TRBV5-1 and TRBJ2-2): KAGVTQTPRYLIKTRGQQVTLSCSPISGHRSVSWYQQTPGQGLQFLFEYFSETQRNKGNFPGRFSGRQFSNSRSEMNVSTLELGDSALYLCASSYFSGTSITGELFFGEGSRLTVL.

The chain employs TRBV7-6 and TRBJ2-7, with D perhaps matching TRBD2 (6 bases). Germline V gene lookup returns CDR1 SGHVS and CDR2 FNYEAQ. V dropped 1 base and J dropped 3 bases, with 13 bases sitting between them. The CDR3 is made up of 15 amino acids. The CDR3 sequence: CASSLGQPGVYEQYF. The CDR3 coding sequence is TGTGCCAGCAGCTTAGGACAACCGGGGGTCTACGAGCAGTACTTC. The entire variable domain, with the rest obtained from reference TRBV7-6 and TRBJ2-7, is as follows: GAGVSQSPRYKVTKRGQDVALRCDPISGHVSLYWYRQALGQGPEFLTYFNYEAQQDKSGLPNDRFSAERPEGSISTLTIQRTEQRDSAMYRCASSLGQPGVYEQYFGPGTRLTVT.

The chain uses TRBV19 and TRBJ2-1; 11 nucleotides agree with TRBD2. The V gene end was trimmed by 9 bases and the J gene end by 15 bases; junction bases not matched to a gene: 16. From germline, CDR1 is LNHDA and CDR2 SQIVND (reference sequence). CDR3 length: 14 residues. This CDR3 reads CASSPLGTSGPRFF. The CDR3, as DNA: TGTGCCAGCAGTCCCCTCGGGACTAGCGGTCCGAGGTTCTTC. The full variable domain, rest sourced from reference TRBV19 and TRBJ2-1, is DGGITQSPKYLFRKEGQNVTLSCEQNLNHDAMYWYRQDPGQGLRLIYYSQIVNDFQKGDIAEGYSVSREKKESFPLTVTSAQKNPTAFYLCASSPLGTSGPRFFGPGTRLTVL.

The chain is built from TRBV6-2 or TRBV6-3 and TRBJ2-1; 7 positions agree with TRBD1. The junction had 12 bases not matched to a gene; V was cut back by 5 bases and J by 8 bases. Looked up from germline, CDR1 is MNHEY and CDR2 is SVGEGT. The CDR3 length is 15 residues. CDR3 nucleotide sequence: TGTGCCAGCAGTCGCGCCGCAACAGGGGCGGATGAGCAGTTCTTC. It is translated as CASSRAATGADEQFF.

The chain couples TRBV3-1 (or the pseudogene TRBV3-2) to TRBJ1-6; D possibly corresponds to TRBD1 (5 bases). Trimming cost V 0 bases and J 2 bases, with 5 bases left between them. The CDR3 has 15 residues. Germline V gene data show CDR1 as LGHDT and CDR2 as YNNKEL (reference sequence). This CDR3 is CASSQEQAYNSPLHF. Written as DNA, the CDR3 is TGTGCCAGCAGCCAAGAACAGGCCTATAATTCACCCCTCCACTTT.

V is TRBV5-4 and J is TRBJ2-1; 8 bases agree with TRBD1. In germline, CDR1 is SGHNT, CDR2 YYREEE (reference sequence). This CDR3 region has 17 residues. V trimming: 2 bases; J trimming: 5 bases; junction bases outside the gene matches: 12. The CDR3 reads CASSLEVWGTGDNEQFF. The DNA of the CDR3 is TGTGCCAGCAGCTTAGAAGTTTGGGGGACAGGAGACAATGAGCAGTTCTTC.

This clone was picked up one time. This rearrangement joins TRBV4-3 to TRBJ2-7; D is undetermined. The CDR3 covers 15 residues. The germline V gene has CDR1 LGHNA and CDR2 YSLEER. V was clipped by 0 bases and J by 3 bases, with 12 bases between them. The CDR3 DNA follows: TGCGCCAGCAGCCAAGAGCCAGGATCCTTCTACGAGCAGTACTTC. Encoded protein: CASSQEPGSFYEQYF.

J is TRBJ2-3 and V is TRBV5-1, with 13 bases aligning to TRBD2. The CDR3 sequence is 21 residues long. Per germline, CDR1 SGHRS and CDR2 YFSETQ. V was clipped by 3 bases and J by 4 bases; unmatched bases: 20. The CDR3 DNA sequence: TGCGCCAGCAGCTACACCCTGACCCTCGGAGGACTAGCGGGAGACCCAGATACGCAGTATTTT. Translation gives CASSYTLTLGGLAGDPDTQYF.

The V call is TRBV7-2, the J call TRBJ2-5; 7 bases match TRBD2. Germline lookup yields CDR1 SGHTA and CDR2 FQGNSA. This CDR3 region has 13 residues. Unmatched junction bases numbered 7, after V lost 5 bases and J lost 7 bases. CDR3 sequence: CASSVTSDGTQYF. The DNA for the CDR3 is TGTGCCAGCAGCGTTACTAGCGATGGGACCCAGTACTTC.

This clone was picked up a small number of times. This chain links TRBV2 with TRBJ1-5, with a tentative D call TRBD1 (5 bases). The V end lost 8 bases, the J end lost 5 bases, and 13 bases lay between the germline ends. Germline loops: CDR1 SNHLY, CDR2 FYNNEI. The CDR3 extends over 13 amino acids. CDR3 DNA: TGTGCCAGCGCCTTGGGGGAGGATCAGCCCCAGCATTTT. Protein: CASALGEDQPQHF.

The CDR3 coding sequence is TGCGCCAGCAGTTCGGACAGCCTGAACACTGAAGCTTTCTTT. It encodes CASSSDSLNTEAFF. This chain links TRBV10-1 with TRBJ1-1, with D maybe TRBD1 (6 bases). Germline V gives CDR1 WNHNN, CDR2 SYGVQD (reference sequence). The CDR3 has 14 amino acids. Trimming removed 5 bases from V and 0 bases from J, with 10 bases in between.

The rearrangement joins TRBV7-2 to TRBJ2-2; 8 bases are shared with TRBD1. This CDR3 has 14 residues. Per the germline V gene, CDR1 is SGHTA and CDR2 is FQGNSA. The V segment lost 5 bases and the J segment 6 bases; nucleotides outside the gene matches: 5. CDR3 sequence: CASSLQGASGELFF. CDR3 bases: TGTGCCAGCAGCCTTCAGGGGGCTTCCGGGGAGCTGTTTTTT.

The chain joins TRBV12-3 or TRBV12-4 to TRBJ1-5, with D perhaps TRBD1 (6 bases). The CDR3 totals 12 residues. Trimming shortened V by 3 bases and J by 9 bases, and 9 bases separated the two germline ends. CDR3 nucleotides: TGTGCCAGCAGTTTGCAGGGGCTGCCCCAGCATTTT. Its protein is CASSLQGLPQHF.

V and J are TRBV28 and TRBJ2-7, with 7 bases lining up with TRBD2. The CDR3 totals 15 residues. J gave up 2 bases and V 4 bases, and 8 bases lay outside the gene matches. The germline V gene has CDR1 MDHEN and CDR2 SYDVKM. CDR3 DNA: TGTGCCAGCAGTTCAGCTAGCGGTAGCCCCTACGAGCAGTACTTC. Translation: CASSSASGSPYEQYF. The variable domain in full, completed from reference TRBV28 and TRBJ2-7, reads DVKVTQSSRYLVKRTGEKVFLECVQDMDHENMFWYRQDPGLGLRLIYFSYDVKMKEKGDIPEGYSVSREKKERFSLILESASTNQTSMYLCASSSASGSPYEQYFGPGTRLTVT.

This clone was counted between two and nine times. This chain connects TRBV5-1 to TRBJ1-2; 7 bases fit TRBD1. Germline lookup yields CDR1 SGHRS and CDR2 YFSETQ. The CDR3 is 15 residues long. V lost 0 bases and J lost 2; bases outside the gene matches: 4. The CDR3 DNA reads TGCGCCAGCAGCTTGGGAGGGGGCTTAAACTATGGCTACACCTTC. Translation: CASSLGGGLNYGYTF.

The chain links TRBV5-1 to TRBJ1-2, with 10 nucleotides matching TRBD1. Germline lookup yields CDR1 SGHRS and CDR2 YFSETQ. The CDR3 is 16 amino acids. Trimming cost V 0 bases and J 4 bases; bases outside gene matches: 6. The CDR3 DNA follows: TGCGCCAGCAGCTTGGGGGGACAGGGGACCCCCTATGGCTACACCTTC. It encodes CASSLGGQGTPYGYTF.